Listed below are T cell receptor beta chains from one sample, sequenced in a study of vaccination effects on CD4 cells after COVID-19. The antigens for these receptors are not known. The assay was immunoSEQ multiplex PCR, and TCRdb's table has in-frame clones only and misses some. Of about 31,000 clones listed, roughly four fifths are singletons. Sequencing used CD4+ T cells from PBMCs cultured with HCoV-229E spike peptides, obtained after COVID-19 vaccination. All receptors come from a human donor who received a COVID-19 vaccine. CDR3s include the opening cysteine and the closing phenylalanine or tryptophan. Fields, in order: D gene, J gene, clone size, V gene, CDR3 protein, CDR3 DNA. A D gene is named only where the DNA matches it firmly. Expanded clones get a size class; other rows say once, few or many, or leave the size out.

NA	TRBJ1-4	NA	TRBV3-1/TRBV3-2	CASSQGRGPNEKLFF	TGTGCCAGCAGCCAGGGTAGGGGTCCTAATGAAAAACTGTTTTTT
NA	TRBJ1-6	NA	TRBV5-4	CASSSSDVFLRPSSPLHF	TGTGCCAGCAGCTCTTCGGACGTCTTCTTGAGGCCTTCTTCACCCCTCCACTTT
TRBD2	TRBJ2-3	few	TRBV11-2	CASSSRLAGFTDTQYF	TGTGCCAGCAGCTCAAGACTAGCGGGGTTCACAGATACGCAGTATTTT
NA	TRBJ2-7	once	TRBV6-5	CASSPSYEQYF	TGTGCCAGCAGCCCCTCCTACGAGCAGTACTTC
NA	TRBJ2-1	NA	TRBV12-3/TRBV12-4	CASSSGYNEQFF	TGTGCCAGCAGCTCAGGTTACAATGAGCAGTTCTTC
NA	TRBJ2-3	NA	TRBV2	CASSVWGGGDTQYF	TGTGCCAGCAGTGTGTGGGGGGGCGGTGATACGCAGTATTTT
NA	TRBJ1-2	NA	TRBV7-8	CASSSTGTLHTGYTF	TGTGCCAGCAGCTCTACGGGGACACTCCACACTGGCTACACCTTC
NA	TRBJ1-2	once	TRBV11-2	CASSSIGGLIPYGYTF	TGTGCCAGCAGCTCTATCGGGGGGCTTATCCCTTATGGCTACACCTTC
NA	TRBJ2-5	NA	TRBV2	CASRAGSWETQYF	TGTGCCAGCAGAGCAGGGAGCTGGGAGACCCAGTACTTC
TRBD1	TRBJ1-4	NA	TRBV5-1	CASRPGTANNEKLFF	TGCGCCAGCAGACCCGGGACAGCCAATAATGAAAAACTGTTTTTT
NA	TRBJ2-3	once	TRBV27	CASSFSGTGSTDTQYF	TGTGCCAGCAGTTTCTCAGGGACGGGCTCCACAGATACGCAGTATTTT
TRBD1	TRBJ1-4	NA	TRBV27	CASGQGQIEKLFF	TGTGCCAGCGGACAGGGCCAAATCGAAAAACTGTTTTTT
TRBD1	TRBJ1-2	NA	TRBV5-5	CASSPTPGQGGYGYTF	TGTGCCAGCAGCCCTACCCCGGGACAGGGGGGATATGGCTACACCTTC
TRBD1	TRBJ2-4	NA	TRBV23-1	CASSPLSRDRSGAKNIQYF	TGCGCCAGCAGTCCCCTCTCCCGGGACAGGTCGGGGGCCAAAAACATTCAGTACTTC
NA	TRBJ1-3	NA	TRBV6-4	CASSDGRALLSGNTIYF	TGTGCCAGCAGTGACGGCCGGGCTCTCCTCTCTGGAAACACCATATATTTT
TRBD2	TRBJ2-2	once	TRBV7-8	CASSSSGGADTGELFF	TGTGCCAGCAGCTCTAGCGGGGGGGCCGACACCGGGGAGCTGTTTTTT
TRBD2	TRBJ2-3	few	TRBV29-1	CSGSGTSPDTQYF	TGCAGCGGATCCGGGACTAGCCCAGATACGCAGTATTTT
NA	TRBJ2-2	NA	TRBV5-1	CASSLGGTTGELFF	TGCGCCAGCAGCTTGGGGGGAACCACCGGGGAGCTGTTTTTT
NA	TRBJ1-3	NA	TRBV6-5	CASGQLSGNTIYF	TGTGCCAGTGGACAGCTCTCTGGAAACACCATATATTTT